The 30 T cell receptor beta chains presented below share a single source sample, sequenced in a study of cytomegalovirus exposure and HLA in healthy donors. The PCR ran on 60 Vbeta and 13 Jbeta primers. The data were produced by immunoSEQ multiplex PCR, yet TCRdb's version contains in-frame clones alone and is incomplete. Of 130,000 or so clones listed, around 80% were seen once; the top ten hold roughly 3.1%. The sequenced material came from PBMCs. These receptor sequences come from a man aged 18 to 30 in good health and CMV-seropositive.

CDR3 protein: CAEDSMNTEAFF. CDR3 DNA: TGTGCCGAAGACAGTATGAACACTGAAGCTTTCTTT. The chain carries TRBV19 and TRBJ1-1, with D maybe TRBD1 (5 bases). The CDR3 runs 12 residues. The germline V gene encodes CDR1 LNHDA and CDR2 SQIVND (reference sequence). V was cut by 11 bases and J by 0 bases, with 10 bases left in between.

The chain links TRBV4-2 to TRBJ2-2, with D possibly being TRBD2 (5 bases). This CDR3 has 17 residues. Trimming left V 1 base short and J 0 bases short, with 12 bases between. Per germline, CDR1 LGHNA and CDR2 YNFKEQ. The CDR3 sequence: CASSQVVGDSNTGELFF. CDR3 DNA sequence: TGTGCCAGCAGCCAAGTAGTGGGAGACTCGAACACCGGGGAGCTGTTTTTT.

CDR3 nucleotides: TGTGCCAGCTCACTTTACCCTCAGGGTGTGAATGAAGAGACCCAGTACTTC. It specifies CASSLYPQGVNEETQYF. The genes are TRBV18 and TRBJ2-5; TRBD1 might be the D (5 bases). The CDR3 totals 17 residues. In germline, CDR1 is KGHSH, CDR2 LQKENI. V dropped 4 bases and J dropped 3 bases, with 21 bases sitting between them.

The chain combines TRBV29-1 with TRBJ2-3; TRBD1 matches at 7 bases. Germline loops: CDR1 SQVTM, CDR2 ANQGSEA. Trimming took 6 bases from V and 0 from J; bases not matched to a gene: 3. The CDR3 contains 13 residues. CDR3 residues: CSVPTGSTDTQYF. The CDR3 coding sequence is TGCAGCGTCCCGACAGGGAGCACAGATACGCAGTATTTT.

A few counts support this clone. The chain carries TRBV28 and TRBJ2-5; D remains ambiguous. This CDR3 has 11 amino acids. Trimming cost V 8 bases and J 5 bases, with 9 bases left between them. Germline assignment: CDR1 MDHEN and CDR2 SYDVKM. The CDR3 DNA follows: TGTGCCAGCCGGAGACTTGAGACCCAGTACTTC. Translation: CASRRLETQYF.

This chain joins TRBV7-3 and TRBJ1-1, with D hard to call. This CDR3 contains 15 residues. The V and J ends lost 2 bases and 0 bases respectively, with 10 bases between them. Germline-derived CDR1 and CDR2 are SGHTA and FQGTGA. CDR3 DNA: TGTGCCAGCAGCTTATGGTCAGGCCTGAACACTGAAGCTTTCTTT. Translated, it gives CASSLWSGLNTEAFF.

The genes are TRBV7-2 and TRBJ2-3; TRBD2 matches at 12 bases. The J segment lost 1 base and the V segment lost 3 bases, leaving 2 bases of the junction unmatched. Germline V gene sequence: CDR1 SGHTA, CDR2 FQGNSA. CDR3 length: 16 residues. The CDR3 DNA is TGTGCCAGCAGCTTCTGGACTAGCGGGGGCACAGATACGCAGTATTTT. Translating it yields CASSFWTSGGTDTQYF.

The rearrangement joins TRBV11-2 to TRBJ1-2, with 8 bases aligning to TRBD1. The CDR3 length is 17 residues. The germline V gene has CDR1 SGHAT and CDR2 FQNNGV. J was trimmed by 8 bases and V by 1 base; bases with no gene match: 15. The CDR3 DNA is TGTGCCAGCAGCTTAGCTGGACAGGGAAATAATCCCCGGGGCTACACCTTC. The encoded protein is CASSLAGQGNNPRGYTF. Full variable domain (rest looked up from reference TRBV11-2 and TRBJ1-2): EAGVAQSPRYKIIEKRQSVAFWCNPISGHATLYWYQQILGQGPKLLIQFQNNGVVDDSQLPKDRFSAERLKGVDSTLKIQPAKLEDSAVYLCASSLAGQGNNPRGYTFGSGTRLTVV.

This sequence joins TRBV27 and TRBJ1-5, with D perhaps TRBD1 (6 bases). Germline CDR1 is MNHEY and CDR2 is SMNVEV (reference sequence). The CDR3 is 14 amino acids. Trimming shortened V by 3 bases and J by 3 bases, and 9 bases separated the two germline ends. In DNA form, the CDR3 reads TGTGCCAGCAGTTTCGCAGGGGACAATCAGCCCCAGCATTTT. Translation: CASSFAGDNQPQHF.

The chain combines TRBV27 with TRBJ2-3; 7 nucleotides align to TRBD1. There are 15 residues in the CDR3. V lost 7 bases and J lost 2; bases outside the gene matches: 9. Germline CDR1 reads MNHEY; CDR2 reads SMNVEV (reference sequence). The CDR3 is CASTGVGTATDTQYF. As DNA, the CDR3 is TGTGCCAGCACTGGGGTGGGGACAGCCACAGATACGCAGTATTTT.

V and J are TRBV7-9 and TRBJ2-7; TRBD1 matches at 8 bases. With V trimmed by 3 bases and J by 2 bases, 9 bases remained unmatched. The CDR3 is 16 residues long. The germline V gene encodes CDR1 SEHNR and CDR2 FQNEAQ (reference sequence). CDR3 nucleotides: TGTGCCAGCAGCTTTCCCGGGACAGGAGCACCCTACGAGCAGTACTTC. This encodes CASSFPGTGAPYEQYF.

V usage is TRBV2 and J usage is TRBJ2-3; tentative D call: TRBD2 (5 bases). The V and J ends lost 6 bases and 5 bases respectively, with 12 bases between them. Germline V gene lookup returns CDR1 SNHLY and CDR2 FYNNEI. The length of the CDR3 is 13 residues. The DNA for the CDR3 is TGTGCCAGCAGAGGGCGGGCACTAGATACGCAGTATTTT. Translated, it gives CASRGRALDTQYF.

J is TRBJ2-4 and V is TRBV28; possible D gene TRBD2, 6 bases. In germline, CDR1 is MDHEN, CDR2 SYDVKM. Trimming removed 2 bases from V and 1 base from J, with 9 bases in between. This CDR3 has 15 amino acids. This CDR3 reads CASSLAGWAKNIQYF. In nucleotides, the CDR3 is TGTGCCAGCAGTTTAGCGGGGTGGGCCAAAAACATTCAGTACTTC.

This clone was observed a handful of times. The V call is TRBV4-1, the J call TRBJ1-1, with D maybe TRBD1 (6 bases). Germline V lookup: CDR1 MGHRA, CDR2 YSYEKL. Between the trimmed V and J ends, which lost 2 bases and 1 base, there was a span of 11 bases. The CDR3 totals 15 residues. The CDR3 loop is CASSQIFRGNTEAFF. Here the CDR3 DNA reads TGCGCCAGCAGCCAAATTTTCAGGGGGAACACTGAAGCTTTCTTT.

The chain recombines TRBV4-1 with TRBJ1-1, with D perhaps TRBD1 (5 bases). The CDR3 totals 14 residues. Trimming left V 1 base short and J 6 bases short, with 12 bases between. Looked up from germline, CDR1 is MGHRA and CDR2 is YSYEKL. The CDR3 sequence: CASSQAGFLSEAFF. The DNA of the CDR3 is TGCGCCAGCAGCCAAGCAGGGTTCCTGTCTGAAGCTTTCTTT.

The genes are TRBV5-1 and TRBJ1-4; D not resolved. Trimming took off 0 bases at V and 5 bases at J, with 8 bases between the two ends. Germline loops: CDR1 SGHRS, CDR2 YFSETQ. CDR3 size: 14 residues. CDR3 region: CASSLGLQNEKLFF. The CDR3 DNA reads TGCGCCAGCAGCTTGGGACTCCAAAATGAAAAACTGTTTTTT.

The chain has TRBV7-8 and TRBJ2-7; maybe TRBD2 (5 bases). Trimming removed 6 bases at V and 0 bases at J, with 18 bases between. The CDR3 spans 16 residues. Per the germline V gene, CDR1 is SGHVS and CDR2 is FQNEAQ. This CDR3 reads CASSPRLPGSSYEQYF. CDR3 in DNA: TGTGCCAGCAGTCCCCGTTTGCCGGGGAGCTCCTACGAGCAGTACTTC.

V usage is TRBV15 and J usage is TRBJ2-1, with 8 bases that match TRBD2. From germline, CDR1 is LNHNV and CDR2 YYDKDF (reference sequence). The CDR3 extends over 15 amino acids. V was clipped by 1 base and J by 3 bases; unmatched bases: 2. This chain's CDR3 is CATSRAGRDYNEQFF. In DNA, the CDR3 is TGTGCCACCAGCAGAGCCGGGAGGGACTACAATGAGCAGTTCTTC.

This clone was counted a single time. V and J are TRBV5-1 and TRBJ2-3; 7 nucleotides line up with TRBD1. V trimming: 4 bases; J trimming: 2 bases; junction bases outside the gene matches: 4. The length of the CDR3 is 14 residues. The V gene's germline CDR1 is SGHRS and CDR2 YFSETQ. CDR3 bases: TGCGCCAGCAGCCCGGGACAGCTCACAGATACGCAGTATTTT. It yields the protein CASSPGQLTDTQYF.

Worth noting for this clone: One junction end disagrees with the germline gene, perhaps due to a read error. This chain joins TRBV7-7 and TRBJ2-7, with 10 bases lining up with TRBD1. This CDR3 has 15 residues. The germline V gene has CDR1 SSHAT and CDR2 FNYEAQ (reference sequence). The CDR3 spells CASSLGQGIPYEQYF. CDR3 sequence (DNA): TGTGCTAGCAGCTTGGGACAGGGGATACCTTACGAGCAGTACTTC.

V is TRBV6-1 and J is TRBJ1-5, with D unclear. The germline V gene has CDR1 MNHNS and CDR2 SASEGT. The V end was cut by 7 bases, the J end by 2 bases, with 9 bases between. The CDR3 covers 13 residues. Here the CDR3 DNA reads TGTGCCAGCATTCTCCAGGGCAATCAGCCCCAGCATTTT. This gives the protein CASILQGNQPQHF.

This clone has a handful of counts. This chain connects TRBV7-8 to TRBJ2-5; TRBD1 agrees at 10 bases. V was pared by 5 bases and J by 4 bases, with 4 bases of the junction left unmatched. Looked up from germline, CDR1 is SGHVS and CDR2 is FQNEAQ. The CDR3 spans 14 residues. CDR3 nucleotides: TGTGCCAGCAGCCCGACAGGGGGCGCAGAGACCCAGTACTTC. Amino acids: CASSPTGGAETQYF.

This clone appeared a single time. The rearrangement joins TRBV7-9 to TRBJ2-7; weak D call: TRBD1 (6 bases). This CDR3 contains 14 residues. The V and J ends lost 5 bases and 5 bases respectively, with 16 bases between them. The germline gives CDR1 SEHNR, CDR2 FQNEAQ (reference sequence). CDR3 sequence: CASSPRGAGDEQYF. In DNA form, the CDR3 reads TGTGCCAGCAGCCCCCGAGGGGCAGGGGACGAGCAGTACTTC. The whole variable domain, filled in from reference TRBV7-9 and TRBJ2-7, reads DTGVSQNPRHKITKRGQNVTFRCDPISEHNRLYWYRQTLGQGPEFLTYFQNEAQLEKSRLLSDRFSAERPKGSFSTLEIQRTEQGDSAMYLCASSPRGAGDEQYFGPGTRLTVT.

This chain links TRBV7-9 with TRBJ2-1, with D maybe TRBD2 (6 bases). V was shortened by 6 bases and J by 5 bases, with 17 bases between the two germline ends. In germline, CDR1 is SEHNR, CDR2 FQNEAQ (reference sequence). This CDR3 has 15 residues. CDR3 sequence: CASRVSGEGDNEQFF. The CDR3 region has the DNA TGTGCCAGCAGGGTTAGCGGTGAAGGGGACAATGAGCAGTTCTTC.

This clone has a handful of counts. V gene TRBV27 combines with J gene TRBJ2-1; 7 bases are a match to TRBD2. This CDR3 region has 14 residues. Trimming at V came to 7 bases and at J to 0 bases, leaving 3 bases not matched to a gene. The germline gives CDR1 MNHEY, CDR2 SMNVEV (reference sequence). CDR3 DNA: TGTGCCAGCACCTGGACTAGCTCCTACAATGAGCAGTTCTTC. As protein: CASTWTSSYNEQFF.

V and J are TRBV4-1 and TRBJ1-1, with D possibly matching TRBD1 (6 bases). The length of the CDR3 is 11 residues. The V end was cut by 3 bases, the J end by 8 bases, with 7 bases between. The V gene's germline CDR1 is MGHRA and CDR2 YSYEKL. The CDR3 reads CASSQGAEAFF. The CDR3 bases are TGCGCCAGCAGCCAGGGGGCGGAAGCTTTCTTT.

This rearrangement joins TRBV30 to TRBJ2-7; 10 bases agree with TRBD2. In germline, CDR1 is GTSNPN, CDR2 SVGIG (reference sequence). With V trimmed by 3 bases and J by 1 base, 12 bases remained unmatched. The CDR3 covers 17 residues. The CDR3 loop is CAWRVPITSGASYEQYF. The CDR3 region has the DNA TGTGCCTGGAGGGTCCCTATTACTAGCGGGGCGTCCTACGAGCAGTACTTC.

The V and J genes are TRBV20-1 and TRBJ2-3, with D uncertain. Germline V CDR1 and CDR2: DFQATT, SNEGSKA (reference sequence). The CDR3 covers 10 residues. With 8 bases removed from V and 2 bases from J, the gap between germline ends came to 5 bases. The CDR3 loop reads CSSDTDTQYF. The CDR3 DNA is TGCAGTTCAGACACAGATACGCAGTATTTT.

This clone appeared once. This chain's CDR3 is CASSPGAIERLDTGELFF. In DNA form, the CDR3 reads TGCGCCAGTTCCCCAGGGGCTATCGAACGCCTGGACACCGGGGAGCTGTTTTTT. The chain combines TRBV10-1 with TRBJ2-2, with D tentatively TRBD1 (6 bases). CDR1 is WNHNN, CDR2 SYGVQD, per germline (reference sequence). The CDR3 contains 18 residues. V gave up 9 bases and J gave up 3 bases, with 26 bases separating them.

The chain recombines TRBV27 with TRBJ1-2; D might be TRBD1 (5 bases). Germline-derived CDR1 and CDR2 are MNHEY and SMNVEV (reference sequence). CDR3 length equals 13 residues. V shed 8 bases and J shed 3 bases, with 13 bases lying between them. The CDR3 loop is CASGGLSDYGYTF. The DNA of the CDR3 is TGTGCCAGCGGGGGACTTTCTGACTATGGCTACACCTTC.